This is a list of T cell receptor beta chains from one sample in a study of metastatic and nonmetastatic thyroid tumors. TCRdb called clones again from the PCR reads with MiXCR. The sample holds over 30,000 clones; over 25% are singletons and the top ten take almost 8%. The sequenced material came from blood. These receptors all come from a female donor with papillary thyroid cancer or a benign thyroid nodule (not recorded which). Some clones in this sample may be carry-over from other donors' samples. Both conserved end residues are part of each CDR3.

>TRBJ2-7|11|TRBV6-1
CASSRHNEQYF
>TRBJ1-1|14|TRBV5-1
CASSLGNPGTEAFF
>TRBJ2-1|14|TRBV2
CASRPGSGYNEQFF
>TRBJ2-7|16|TRBV6-2/TRBV6-3
CASSYRYPREGPEQYF
>TRBJ2-7|14|TRBV9
CASSPWAGSYEQYF
>TRBJ1-2|12|TRBV5-1
CASSLDGKGYTF
>TRBJ2-1|14|TRBV18
CASSGQGANNEQFF
>TRBJ2-3|13|TRBV6-1
CAACGSGADTQYF
>TRBJ2-7|16|TRBV28
CASSTSEGQGAVEQYF
>TRBJ1-2|11|TRBV5-5
CASSLLRGYTF